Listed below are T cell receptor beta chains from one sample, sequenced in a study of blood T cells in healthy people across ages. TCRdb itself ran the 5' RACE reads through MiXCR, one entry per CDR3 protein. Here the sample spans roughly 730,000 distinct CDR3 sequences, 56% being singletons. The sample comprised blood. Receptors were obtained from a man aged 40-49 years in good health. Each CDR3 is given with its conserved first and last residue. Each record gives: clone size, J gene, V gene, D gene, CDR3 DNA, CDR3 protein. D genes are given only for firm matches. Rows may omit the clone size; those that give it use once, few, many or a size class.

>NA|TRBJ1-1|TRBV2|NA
TGTGCCAGCCGTAAGACGAACACTGAAGCTTTCTTT
CASRKTNTEAFF
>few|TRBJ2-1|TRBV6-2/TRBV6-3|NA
TGTGCCAGCAGTTCCGAACCCGGAGGTGAGCAGTTCTTC
CASSSEPGGEQFF
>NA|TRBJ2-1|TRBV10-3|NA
TGTGCCATCAGCGGTAGTGGTGAGCAGTTCTTC
CAISGSGEQFF
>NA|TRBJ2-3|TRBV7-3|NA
TGTGCCAGCAGCTTACATGAGCGGAGAGGAGATACGCAGTATTTT
CASSLHERRGDTQYF
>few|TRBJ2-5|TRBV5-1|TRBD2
TGCGCCAGCAGCTTGGTAGCGGGACTAGCGGCGGAGACCCAGTACTTC
CASSLVAGLAAETQYF
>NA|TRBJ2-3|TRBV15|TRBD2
TGTGCCACCAGCAGCGGTAGCGGGTTGGACACAGATACGCAGTATTTT
CATSSGSGLDTDTQYF
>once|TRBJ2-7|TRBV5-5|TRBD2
TGTGCCACCACTGGGACTAGCGGGGCCTACGAGCAGTACTTC
CATTGTSGAYEQYF
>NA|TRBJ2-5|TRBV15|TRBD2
TGTGCCACCAGCGGCCCAGGACTAGCGGGAGTCTTTGGAGAGACCCAGTACTTC
CATSGPGLAGVFGETQYF
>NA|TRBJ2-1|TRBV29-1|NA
TGCAGCGCATGGGGTAGTGTCCACAATGAGCAGTTCTTC
CSAWGSVHNEQFF
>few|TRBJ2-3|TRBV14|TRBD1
TGTGCCAGCAGCCCCCTTACGGGACAGGGTATCACAGATACGCAGTATTTT
CASSPLTGQGITDTQYF
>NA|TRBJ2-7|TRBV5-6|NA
TGTGCCAGCAGCCTCCGAGGAAACTCAACCGGGGCCTACGAGCAGTACTTC
CASSLRGNSTGAYEQYF
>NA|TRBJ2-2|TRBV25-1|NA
TGTGCCAGCAGTGTTTTTGGGGGTTGGGGGGAGCTGTTTTTT
CASSVFGGWGELFF
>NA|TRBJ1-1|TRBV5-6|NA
TGTGCCAGCAGCTACGGGATTCCCTCGAACACTGAAGCTTTCTTT
CASSYGIPSNTEAFF
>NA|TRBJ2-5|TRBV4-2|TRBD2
TGTGCCAGCAGCACAACGGGGGGGCCTGAGACCCAGTACTTC
CASSTTGGPETQYF
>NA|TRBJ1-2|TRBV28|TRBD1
TGTGCCAGCAGTCTCGGGACAGGAGGATGGGCGGGAGGCTACACCTTC
CASSLGTGGWAGGYTF
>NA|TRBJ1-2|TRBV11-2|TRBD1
TGTGCCAGCAGTCCGGTCGGACAGGCATTCAGTGGCTACACCTTC
CASSPVGQAFSGYTF
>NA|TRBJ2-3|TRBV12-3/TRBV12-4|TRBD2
TGTGCCAGCAGTCCGCTTAGCGGGGGCTTTACAGATGCGCAGTATTTT
CASSPLSGGFTDAQYF
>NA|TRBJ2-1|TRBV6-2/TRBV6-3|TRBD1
TGTGCCAGCAAAGGGACAGGGACCTACAATGAGCAGTTCTTC
CASKGTGTYNEQFF
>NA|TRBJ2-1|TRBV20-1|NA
TGCAGTGCTAGACCTGACGTCGGAGCGGATACCTACAATGAGCAGTTCTTC
CSARPDVGADTYNEQFF
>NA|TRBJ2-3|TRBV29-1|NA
TGCAGCGTTAGCCTACTCGGCACAGATACGCAGTATTTT
CSVSLLGTDTQYF
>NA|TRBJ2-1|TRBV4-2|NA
TGTGCCAGCAGCCGTGAGAGGACCTACAATGAGCAGTTCTTC
CASSRERTYNEQFF
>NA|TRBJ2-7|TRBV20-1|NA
TGCAGTGCTAGACTGGACAGCTCCGCTGACGAGCAGTACTTC
CSARLDSSADEQYF
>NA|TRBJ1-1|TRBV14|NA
TGTGCCAGCAGCCGTGCCCGGGGATGGGACACTGAAGCTTTCTTT
CASSRARGWDTEAFF
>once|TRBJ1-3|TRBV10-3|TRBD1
TGTGCCGCTTGGACAGGAAACTCTGGAAACACCATATATTTT
CAAWTGNSGNTIYF
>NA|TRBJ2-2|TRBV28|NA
TGTGCCCGCACGGCCCCTCCGCCTGGGAGCACCGGGGAGCTGTTTTTT
CARTAPPPGSTGELFF